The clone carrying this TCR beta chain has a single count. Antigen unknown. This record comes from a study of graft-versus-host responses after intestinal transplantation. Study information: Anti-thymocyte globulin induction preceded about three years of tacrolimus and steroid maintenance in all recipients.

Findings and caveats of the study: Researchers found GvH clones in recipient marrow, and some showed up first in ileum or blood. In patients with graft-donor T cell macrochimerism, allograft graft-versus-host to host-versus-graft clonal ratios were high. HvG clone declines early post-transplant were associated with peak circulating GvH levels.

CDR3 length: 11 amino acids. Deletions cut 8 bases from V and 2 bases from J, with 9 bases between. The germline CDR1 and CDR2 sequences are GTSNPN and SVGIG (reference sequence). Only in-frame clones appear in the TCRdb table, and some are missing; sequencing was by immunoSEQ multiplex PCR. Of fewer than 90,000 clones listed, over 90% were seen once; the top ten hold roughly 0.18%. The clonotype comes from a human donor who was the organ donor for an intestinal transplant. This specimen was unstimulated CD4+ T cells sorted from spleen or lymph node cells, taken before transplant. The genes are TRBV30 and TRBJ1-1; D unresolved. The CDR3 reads CARSTNTEAFF. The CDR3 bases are TGTGCCCGATCAACTAACACTGAAGCTTTCTTT.